The 8 T cell receptor beta chains below all came from one sample that was sequenced in a study of T-cell reconstitution after alpha-beta-depleted transplantation in children. Unique molecular identifiers were incorporated during preparation of the TCRbeta library. MiXCR, applied by TCRdb to the PCR reads, yields one record per CDR3 protein. The top ten clones hold roughly a fifth of a sample with 81,000 or so distinct CDR3 sequences, roughly 16% of them seen once. Material: PBMCs, mostly from graft donor cells, obtained 180 days after TCRalphabeta/CD19-depleted stem cell transplant. These receptors originate from a male patient between 2 and 15 years old who had a stem cell transplant for acute lymphoblastic leukemia, so the T cells may come from the graft donor.

This chain links TRBV7-9 with TRBJ1-1; D call uncertain. CDR1 is SEHNR and CDR2 is FQNEAQ in the germline V gene (reference sequence). This CDR3 contains 14 residues. The V end lost 5 bases, the J end lost 0 bases, and 10 bases lay between the germline ends. The CDR3 is CASSVGRVNTEAFF. CDR3 sequence (DNA): TGTGCCAGCAGCGTAGGACGGGTGAACACTGAAGCTTTCTTT. Full variable domain (rest looked up from reference TRBV7-9 and TRBJ1-1): DTGVSQNPRHKITKRGQNVTFRCDPISEHNRLYWYRQTLGQGPEFLTYFQNEAQLEKSRLLSDRFSAERPKGSFSTLEIQRTEQGDSAMYLCASSVGRVNTEAFFGQGTRLTVV.

This sequence joins TRBV12-5 and TRBJ2-6; D is unresolved. The ends were cut back, 2 bases at V and 4 bases at J, with 15 bases in the middle. Germline assignment: CDR1 LGHNT and CDR2 FRNRAP. The CDR3 has 17 amino acids. CDR3 coding DNA: TGTGCTAGTGGTTTGCTGCGGACGTCTCCGGGGGCCAACGTCCTGACTTTC. Amino acids: CASGLLRTSPGANVLTF.

This clonotype is medium-sized by share. The chain links TRBV20-1 to TRBJ2-1, with 11 positions matching TRBD2. CDR3 length: 15 residues. V shed 2 bases and J 0 bases; nucleotides not matched to a gene: 0. Germline CDR1 is DFQATT and CDR2 is SNEGSKA (reference sequence). The CDR3: CSARLAGGSYNEQFF. DNA of the CDR3: TGCAGTGCTAGACTAGCGGGAGGCTCCTACAATGAGCAGTTCTTC.

The genes are TRBV5-1 and TRBJ2-2; D may be TRBD2 (5 bases). Germline V gene sequence: CDR1 SGHRS, CDR2 YFSETQ. CDR3 length: 16 residues. V lost 0 bases to trimming and J lost 3 bases, with 12 bases between them. The CDR3 nucleotides are TGCGCCAGCAGCTTGGTAGCAGGACTTGACACCGGGGAGCTGTTTTTT. Translation: CASSLVAGLDTGELFF.

The V call is TRBV12-3 or TRBV12-4, the J call TRBJ2-3; D gene ambiguous. This CDR3 contains 14 residues. V lost 3 bases and J lost 2, with 9 bases in between. The CDR3 reads CASSFGFLTDTQYF. The DNA for the CDR3 is TGTGCCAGCAGTTTCGGCTTCCTCACAGATACGCAGTATTTT.

This clonotype showed up many times. The CDR3 region is CASSLEGTRPNQPQHF. Here the CDR3 DNA reads TGTGCCAGCAGCTTAGAGGGCACTCGACCCAATCAGCCCCAGCATTTT. This rearrangement joins TRBV7-6 to TRBJ1-5, with D hard to call. This CDR3 is 16 amino acids long. The V gene lost 1 base and the J gene lost 3 bases, with 13 bases spanning the gap. Germline V lookup: CDR1 SGHVS, CDR2 FNYEAQ.

J is TRBJ1-1 and V is TRBV4-2; TRBD1 agrees at 10 bases. The CDR3 is 16 amino acids. The V gene end was trimmed by 5 bases and the J gene end by 3 bases; junction bases not matched to a gene: 9. Looked up from germline, CDR1 is LGHNA and CDR2 is YNFKEQ. CDR3 protein: CASSRLPGQGHTEAFF. The DNA of the CDR3 is TGTGCCAGCAGCAGACTTCCGGGACAGGGGCACACTGAAGCTTTCTTT.

Only a few counts were recorded for this clonotype. The chain has TRBV7-9 and TRBJ1-5, with TRBD1 as a possible D gene (5 bases). The CDR3 has 13 residues. Germline CDR1 is SEHNR and CDR2 is FQNEAQ (reference sequence). Trimming stripped 8 bases from V and 10 bases from J, with 18 bases between. CDR3 coding DNA: TGTGCCAGCGCCGGTGGAGGGGTAGGACCCCAGCATTTT. Translated, it gives CASAGGGVGPQHF.